This T cell receptor beta chain was observed in a study of cytomegalovirus exposure and HLA in healthy donors listed by TCRdb under 2017. Turning to the overall study: According to an earlier analysis of several hundred of the donors, roughly 180 million T cells yielded 100 million or so unique TCR beta sequences and about 280 Gb of sequence data. Roughly 300 gigabases of sequencing data and around 85 million unique TCR sequences made up an early release that covered roughly 670 HLA-typed donors. Of the roughly 400 genotyped donors, less than 85% were placed in the genetic ancestry cluster associated with self-reported Caucasian donors. The study aimed to test whether signatures of past pathogen exposure could be identified by cataloging public T cell receptors. The study profiled the T cell repertoires of some 610 subjects by immunosequencing and related them to cytomegalovirus serostatus. Along with the approximately 600-subject first cohort, a separate validation cohort of over a hundred different subjects was used. To predict cytomegalovirus infection status, the study combined high-throughput TCR immunosequencing, statistical association of individual TCRs with disease status, and machine learning. A later analysis re-analyzed previously published TCR beta repertoires from approximately 670 donors and added high-resolution HLA genotyping to study TCR occurrence patterns. Rather than drawing on any new phenotypic data, the later analysis identified candidate immune exposures from TCR beta sequences and the way those sequences occurred across donors. To decide whether each TCR beta V gene segment behaved as functional or pseudogenic, an earlier analysis of some 600 of the donors relied on high-throughput TCR beta sequencing. Donor age, sex, ethnicity and CMV serostatus were compiled alongside the repertoire data. Genome-wide SNP genotypes for about 55% of the roughly 670 donors were used in a later genetic analysis, which treated that subset as a discovery cohort. Every repertoire in the discovery cohort had been generated on one and the same sequencing platform. Class I and class II HLA loci were covered by the typing at four-digit resolution. Typing coverage varied by locus: roughly 629-640 donors for A, B, C, DRB1 and DQB1; about 520 for DQA1; more than 600 for DPA1; roughly 470 for DPB1. A handful of DR-DQ haplotypes were handled as single units for association and clustering because linkage in the cohort was strong. Among around 400 genotyped donors of the cohort, an average of around 240,000 unique TCR beta nucleotide sequences were sequenced per donor, roughly a sixth of them non-productive. Results and caveats for the whole study, not just this receptor: According to the authors, the approach could potentially be generalized to other disease states and immunological phenotypes. In a later analysis, HLA-associated TCR beta chains showed more clonal expansion and lower generation probabilities than non-associated chains that were equally common. The 87-base-pair reads could not distinguish some IMGT-functional V segments, including TRBV6-2 and TRBV6-3, so those segments were excluded. The cohort was sequenced for TCR beta chains only, and without alpha or paired-chain data the features that could be detected were limited. A later genetic analysis associated a missense DCLRE1C variant with V-gene and J-gene trimming of TCR beta chains, and an independent cohort replicated the association. Most TCR sequences were seen in very few donors, while some public TCRs were found in many individuals. The study listed approximately 150 TCR beta chains as associated with cytomegalovirus. In both the original and validation cohorts, the classifier was reported to diagnose cytomegalovirus status with high specificity and sensitivity. Sequencing depth was assumed to be roughly uniform across donors in the presence/absence analyses, though that assumption may not hold. Over 15 rarely observed V segments, including chromosome 9 orphons, were excluded from the earlier analysis of approximately 500 of the donors because counts were too low. Correlated functional status among segregating V segments might reflect linkage disequilibrium, but an unknown experimental factor could not be ruled out. In a later genetic analysis, fewer N-insertions in productive TCRs were reported among donors in an Asian-associated ancestry cluster than the roughly 670-donor mean. Specific HLA alleles were associated with 15,000 to 20,000 TCR beta sequences at a false discovery rate of 0.05 in a later analysis. Several of the top co-occurrence clusters appeared to be linked to parvovirus B19, influenza, CMV and Epstein-Barr virus, according to a later analysis. In an earlier analysis of more than 500 of the donors, most TCR beta V segments appeared in productive rearrangements about 87% or about 30% of the time, broadly matching IMGT annotations. According to a later analysis, TCR association rates differed among HLA loci, with DRB1 alleles showing the most associated TCRs and HLA-C alleles showing the fewest. HLA typing was unavailable for some donors at each locus, so association tests used only the typed subset. A group of highly shared sequence variants was considered likely to be a technical artifact of the sequencing pipeline. A few of the identified cytomegalovirus-associated TCR beta chains were confirmed in vitro to be specific for cytomegalovirus antigens. Assigning TCR associations to individual alleles was difficult when HLA alleles, especially DR and DQ, strongly co-occurred. A further reported finding was that TCR beta sequences accurately predicted the HLA-A and HLA-B alleles for most subjects in the first cohort. For the cohort, immune exposure information was limited to CMV serostatus. According to a later analysis, most CMV-associated TCR beta chains appeared to be HLA-restricted, and the HLA associations seemed to be driven largely by CMV exposure.

The CDR3 runs 19 amino acids, cysteine and phenylalanine included. The read is trimmed to its CDR3 DNA, 57 bases read in frame from base 1. V ends up 0 bases short and J 8 bases short, with an unmatched junction base count of 14. According to the germline V gene, CDR1 reads MGHRA and CDR2 reads YSYEKL. The library was obtained by the immunoSEQ multiplex PCR assay. For the multiplex PCR, a mixture combining 60 forward primers for TCR Vbeta segments and 13 reverse primers for TCR Jbeta segments was used. A multiplex PCR assay on genomic DNA amplified the CDR3 region of rearranged TCR beta genes. The amplified TCR beta libraries were sequenced on the Illumina HiSeq System as 87-base-pair reads. In the source study's methods: Across the 600 to 700 repertoires, a later analysis counted 80 million or so unique TCR beta chains, some 11 million of which were shared by at least two donors. Raw reads were error-corrected and collapsed into unique sequences by a nearest-neighbor algorithm in which closely related sequences were merged to remove PCR and sequencing errors. To assign V, D and J gene segments, CDR3 sequences were aligned to IMGT reference sequences. For a sequence to be retained, a match of at least six nucleotides was required to both a V gene segment and a J gene segment. Rearrangements were classified as productive when the CDR3 lacked stop codons and remained in frame with V and J, and all other rearrangements were classified as non-productive. CDR3 was defined according to IMGT convention as the region running from the second conserved V-encoded cysteine to the conserved J-encoded phenylalanine. The earlier analysis of 550 to 650 of the donors excluded any sequence lacking an unambiguous match to a single V gene segment. An earlier analysis of a few hundred of the donors classified V segments as functional when productive rearrangements were above 56.7% and as segregating when the standard deviation between donors was above 5%. To diagnose cytomegalovirus status from the catalog of TCR beta chain sequences, a statistical classification framework was built. In a later analysis, V and J genes were assigned by comparing TCR nucleotide sequences against IMGT/GENE-DB human TR gene sequences. In a later analysis, CDR3 sequences and most-parsimonious VDJ recombination scenarios were assigned using the TCRdist pipeline. A later analysis defined each TCR beta chain by its CDR3 amino acid sequence plus V-gene family, and excluded reads lacking a unique V-gene family. In a later analysis, 500 to 650 highly shared, low-generation-probability nucleotide sequences were removed to address suspected cross-contamination and a sequencing artifact. A later analysis calculated a clonal expansion index for each public chain from normalized within-repertoire ranks of inferred template counts. In a later analysis, generation probabilities were computed with a VDJ recombination model fitted to out-of-frame rearrangements, and the resulting probabilities were checked against IGoR. In a later analysis, TCR-TCR, TCR-HLA and TCR-CMV co-occurrence was scored with hypergeometric tests, and a repertoire-size bias correction was applied to TCR pairs. In a later analysis, false discovery rates were estimated by permuting HLA or CMV assignments 20 times. A later analysis grouped co-occurring TCRs with DBSCAN, adding TCRdist sequence similarity when clustering within HLA-allele-positive subsets. Co-occurrence clustering excluded repertoires with fewer than 30,000 or more than 120,000 public chains, plus five with anomalous nucleotide sharing. TCRdb limited this immuneACCESS table to in-frame rearrangements with V and J called. A share of clones is missing; checked studies link under half to unresolved V genes, and the rest is unexplained. V, J and clone size were drawn from that table, and D and trimming were deduced from the DNA. The sample table lists around 120,000 clones, around 70% of them with a count of one. The ten largest clones take up roughly 8.2% of the sample.

A remark on this clone: The specificity of this receptor is unknown. Base qualities are not recorded, but no much larger clone differs from it by a single base.

The cohort consisted of 650 to 850 healthy bone marrow donors. Cohort members were all nominally healthy when sampled, although unrecorded immune exposures were likely present. The donor tested CMV seropositive and was one of the 289 seropositive cohort members. A peripheral blood sample was collected from each donor, and TCR beta sequencing was performed on peripheral blood mononuclear cells. Genomic DNA was extracted from the blood cell samples with the Qiagen DNeasy Blood Extraction Kit. The sequence derives from a woman aged 40 to 50 in good health and CMV-seropositive. The V gene is TRBV4-1 and the J gene is TRBJ1-6, with 9 middle bases fitting TRBD1. The sample was PBMCs. The encoded CDR3 is CASSQDNRGQVGAYSPLHF. The nucleotides are TGCGCCAGCAGCCAAGATAACAGGGGGCAAGTAGGGGCCTATTCACCCCTCCACTTT.